This is a list of T cell receptor beta chains from one sample in a study of T cell clones after liver transplantation. Profiled with immunoSEQ multiplex PCR; TCRdb holds only in-frame clones, not every one. The sample shows tens of thousands of clones, 83% of them seen only once. The sample was CD4+ T cells from blood, taken at the 22-month timepoint. These receptors came from a human patient who received a liver transplant. Some of these T cells may belong to the graft donor. Both conserved end residues are part of each CDR3. Fields, in order: clone size, J gene, V gene, CDR3 protein. Size is omitted from some rows. Given values are once, few, many or a class for expanded clones.

>few|TRBJ1-5|TRBV30
CAWSLDSNQPQHF
>few|TRBJ1-4|TRBV4-1
CASSQDSGEGEKLFF
>NA|TRBJ2-3|TRBV7-2
CASRPGTSGLDTQYF
>NA|TRBJ2-7|TRBV25-1
CASSDGQGRFDEQYF
>NA|TRBJ2-1|TRBV10-3
CAISVGEYNEQFF
>NA|TRBJ2-3|TRBV4-2
CASSQGVGPTDTQYF
>NA|TRBJ2-3|TRBV6-5
CASSYREATDTQYF
>NA|TRBJ1-1|TRBV14
CASSRVTGGTEAFF
>NA|TRBJ2-3|TRBV15
CATSREADTQYF
>NA|TRBJ1-2|TRBV2
CASGGRSDSGYTF
>NA|TRBJ1-1|TRBV18
CASSLERGAFF
>NA|TRBJ1-1|TRBV18
CASSPRVGQRTEAFF
>NA|TRBJ2-7|TRBV7-2
CASSGPGLAGVGYEQYF
>NA|TRBJ2-7|TRBV4-3
CASSQEETSAHEQYF
>NA|TRBJ1-4|TRBV7-2
CASSLLGEKLFF
>NA|TRBJ1-6|TRBV5-5
CASSSVLQGNSPLHF
>NA|TRBJ1-4|TRBV27
CASSFRQGREKLFF
>NA|TRBJ1-5|TRBV7-2
CASSTDREQPQHF
>few|TRBJ2-3|TRBV11-2
CASSLRQSTDTQYF
>NA|TRBJ1-2|TRBV14
CASSQELPIVGGYTF
>NA|TRBJ1-2|TRBV29-1
CSVARTVGDGYTF
>few|TRBJ1-2|TRBV5-6
CASSLTRNYGYTF
>once|TRBJ2-5|TRBV28
CASNRGAGGQETQYF
>NA|TRBJ2-2|TRBV11-2
CASTFREGLGGELFF
>NA|TRBJ1-2|TRBV28
CASSPISNNYGYTF
>NA|TRBJ2-7|TRBV30
CASGQGYEQYF
>NA|TRBJ2-5|TRBV6-5
CASKSGGVETQYF
>NA|TRBJ2-7|TRBV23-1
CASSQSARDHEQYF
>NA|TRBJ1-5|TRBV2
CASSEEHWLDQPQHF
>NA|TRBJ2-2|TRBV27
CASTIKTGGAGELFF
>NA|TRBJ2-1|TRBV28
CASGTSGVGQFF
>few|TRBJ2-2|TRBV6-4
CASSDSDRAGELFF
>NA|TRBJ2-1|TRBV15
CATSSGGSLYNEQFF
>NA|TRBJ1-2|TRBV19
CASKGNYGYTF
>NA|TRBJ1-3|TRBV2
CASSRGRSGNTIYF
>NA|TRBJ2-7|TRBV30
CAWSVRRGTYEQYF
>NA|TRBJ2-1|TRBV5-4
CASSLEKRGGAEQFF
>once|TRBJ1-4|TRBV9
CASSVGTNNEKLFF
>once|TRBJ2-7|TRBV11-2
CASSPGTPRDEQYF
>NA|TRBJ2-7|TRBV15
CATSSPGRGASYEQYF